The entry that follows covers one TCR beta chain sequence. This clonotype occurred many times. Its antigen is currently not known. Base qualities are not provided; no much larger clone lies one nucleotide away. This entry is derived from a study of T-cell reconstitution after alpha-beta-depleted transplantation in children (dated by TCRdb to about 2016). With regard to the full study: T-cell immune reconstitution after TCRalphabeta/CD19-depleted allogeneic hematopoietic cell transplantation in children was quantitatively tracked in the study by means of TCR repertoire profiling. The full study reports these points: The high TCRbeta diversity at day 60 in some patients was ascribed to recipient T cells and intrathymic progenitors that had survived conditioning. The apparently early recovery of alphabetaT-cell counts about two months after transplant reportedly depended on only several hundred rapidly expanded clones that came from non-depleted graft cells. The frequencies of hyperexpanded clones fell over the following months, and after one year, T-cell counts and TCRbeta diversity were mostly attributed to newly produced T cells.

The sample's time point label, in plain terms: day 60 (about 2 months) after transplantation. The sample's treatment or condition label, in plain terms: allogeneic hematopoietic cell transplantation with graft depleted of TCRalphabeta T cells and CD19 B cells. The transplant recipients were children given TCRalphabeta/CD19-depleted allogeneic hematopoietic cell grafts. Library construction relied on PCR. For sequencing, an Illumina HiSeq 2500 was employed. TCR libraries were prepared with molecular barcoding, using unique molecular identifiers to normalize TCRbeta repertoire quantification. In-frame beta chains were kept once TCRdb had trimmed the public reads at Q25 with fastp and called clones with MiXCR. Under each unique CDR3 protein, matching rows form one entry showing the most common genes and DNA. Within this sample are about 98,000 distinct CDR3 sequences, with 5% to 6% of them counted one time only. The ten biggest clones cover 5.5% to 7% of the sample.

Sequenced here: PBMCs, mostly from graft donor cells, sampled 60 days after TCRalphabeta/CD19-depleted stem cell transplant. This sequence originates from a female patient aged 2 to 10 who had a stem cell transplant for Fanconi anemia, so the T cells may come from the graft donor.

CDR3 loop: CASSVAGESEQFF. Read as DNA, the sequence is TGTGCCAGCAGTGTAGCGGGAGAGAGTGAGCAGTTCTTC. The rearrangement joined TRBV2 to TRBJ2-1, with 9 junctional bases fitting TRBD2. Including cysteine and phenylalanine, the CDR3 has 13 amino acids. Just the 39-base CDR3 DNA is kept, in frame starting at base 1. V ends up 4 bases short and J 9 bases short, with an unmatched junction base count of 4. Sequences SNHLY (CDR1) and FYNNEI (CDR2) are obtained from the germline V gene.